The next 18 T cell receptor beta chains were all read from a single sample in a study of cytotoxic CD8 clonotypes in ibrutinib-treated CLL. Assay used: immunoSEQ multiplex PCR; TCRdb lists only in-frame clones, some missing. This table has some 150,000 clones, approximately 80% appearing once. Source: PBMCs, taken after 24 months of ibrutinib treatment. The receptors were sampled from a human donor with chronic lymphocytic leukemia.

This clone has only a few counts. V gene TRBV6-5 combines with J gene TRBJ1-4; a weak D match, TRBD1 (6 bases). The CDR3 has 14 residues. Trimming pared 7 bases from V and 6 bases from J, leaving 15 bases between. The germline CDR1 and CDR2 sequences are MNHEY and SVGAGI. CDR3 in DNA: TGTGCCAGCATCGGGAGGGCAGGGGATGAAAAACTGTTTTTT. The encoded protein is CASIGRAGDEKLFF.

This clone was seen once. The chain recombines TRBV13 with TRBJ2-7; tentative D call: TRBD1 (6 bases). Between the trimmed V and J ends, which lost 2 bases and 2 bases, there was a span of 10 bases. The length of the CDR3 is 14 residues. Germline V lookup: CDR1 PRHDT, CDR2 FYEKMQ (reference sequence). The DNA for the CDR3 is TGTGCCAGCAGCTTAACTGGGGGCCCCTACGAGCAGTACTTC. This codes for CASSLTGGPYEQYF.

For the CDR3, the DNA is TGTGCCAGCAGGGGTGACGGGGATGAGCAGTTCTTC. As protein: CASRGDGDEQFF. The chain employs TRBV2 and TRBJ2-1; D possibly corresponds to TRBD2 (5 bases). The CDR3 loop spans 12 amino acids. Germline assignment: CDR1 SNHLY and CDR2 FYNNEI. V shed 6 bases and J shed 8 bases, with 11 bases lying between them.

J is TRBJ2-1 and V is TRBV14, with 11 bases matching TRBD2. The V gene end was trimmed by 4 bases and the J gene end by 14 bases; junction bases not matched to a gene: 4. The CDR3 contains 12 residues. Germline assignment: CDR1 SGHDN and CDR2 FVKESK. The CDR3 DNA reads TGTGCCAGCAGCCGCTTAGCGGGAGGGGAGTTCTTC. Its protein product is CASSRLAGGEFF.

The chain carries TRBV7-2 and TRBJ2-7; tentative D call: TRBD2 (6 bases). CDR3 size: 16 residues. Trimming stripped 0 bases from V and 0 bases from J, with 12 bases between. Germline V gives CDR1 SGHTA, CDR2 FQGNSA. The CDR3 here is CASSLAGGESSYEQYF. CDR3 nucleotide sequence: TGTGCCAGCAGCTTAGCAGGCGGGGAGAGCTCCTACGAGCAGTACTTC.

This clone was counted only a few times. The chain carries TRBV12-5 and TRBJ2-7; D is possibly TRBD1 (6 bases). Germline assignment: CDR1 LGHNT and CDR2 FRNRAP. This CDR3 is 13 amino acids long. The germline V and J ends were trimmed by 8 bases and 2 bases, with 13 bases remaining between them. The chain's CDR3 is CASSRDTPYEQYF. CDR3 sequence (DNA): TGTGCTAGTTCCCGGGACACTCCCTACGAGCAGTACTTC.

The genes are TRBV5-6 and TRBJ2-5, with D possibly being TRBD1 or TRBD2 (6 bases each). Trimming left V 5 bases short and J 5 bases short, with 19 bases between. Germline V gene sequence: CDR1 SGHDT, CDR2 YYEEEE. CDR3 size: 15 residues. The CDR3 loop is CASSPGATVRETQYF. DNA of the CDR3: TGTGCCAGCAGTCCGGGGGCGACGGTCCGGGAGACCCAGTACTTC.

The rearrangement links TRBV7-6 to TRBJ1-6, with D possibly being TRBD1 (6 bases). This CDR3 region has 17 residues. The germline V and J ends were trimmed by 2 bases and 0 bases, with 11 bases remaining between them. Germline CDR1 is SGHVS and CDR2 is FNYEAQ. The CDR3 loop is CASSLTGASSYNSPLHF. The CDR3, as DNA: TGTGCCAGCAGCTTAACGGGGGCGAGCTCCTATAATTCACCCCTCCACTTT.

The V gene is TRBV11-2, the J gene TRBJ2-5; D perhaps matches TRBD1 (5 bases). The CDR3 is 17 residues long. Looked up from germline, CDR1 is SGHAT and CDR2 is FQNNGV. Trimming cost V 1 base and J 2 bases, with 17 bases left between them. The CDR3 DNA sequence: TGTGCCAGCAGCTTAGTGGGTGGGAAAAGGGGACAAGAGACCCAGTACTTC. The encoded protein is CASSLVGGKRGQETQYF.

J is TRBJ2-3 and V is TRBV4-2; the D call may be TRBD1 or TRBD2 (7 bases each). The CDR3 sequence is 14 residues long. In germline, CDR1 is LGHNA, CDR2 YNFKEQ. V shed 4 bases and J shed 7 bases, with 15 bases lying between them. CDR3 residues: CASSPGGARHTQYF. In DNA, the CDR3 is TGTGCCAGCAGCCCAGGGGGGGCGCGGCATACGCAGTATTTT.

The chain links TRBV11-1 to TRBJ2-2, with 13 bases that match TRBD2. The CDR3 covers 16 residues. From germline, CDR1 is SGHAT and CDR2 FQDESV (reference sequence). V dropped 5 bases and J dropped 5; count of bases not matched to a gene: 5. CDR3 DNA sequence: TGTGCCAGCAGCCACCGACTAGCGGGAGGTACCGGGGAGCTGTTTTTT. Its translation is CASSHRLAGGTGELFF.

The J gene is TRBJ1-2, the V gene TRBV5-1; a weak D match, TRBD1 (5 bases). Germline CDR1 reads SGHRS; CDR2 reads YFSETQ. The CDR3 length is 14 residues. Between the trimmed V and J ends, which lost 0 bases and 7 bases, there was a span of 13 bases. The DNA for the CDR3 is TGCGCCAGCAGCTTGGCTTCGGGGGTGTCTGGCTACACCTTC. It codes for CASSLASGVSGYTF.

The rearrangement joins TRBV7-3 to TRBJ1-5; the D gene is possibly TRBD1 (5 bases). V was trimmed by 2 bases and J by 4 bases, leaving 15 bases between them. The CDR3 spans 16 residues. The germline V gene has CDR1 SGHTA and CDR2 FQGTGA. CDR3: CASSLGAGEGNQPQHF. The CDR3 DNA follows: TGTGCCAGCAGCTTAGGCGCGGGTGAGGGGAATCAGCCCCAGCATTTT.

The chain is built from TRBV19 and TRBJ1-5; D ambiguous. This CDR3 is 16 amino acids long. Germline CDR1 is LNHDA and CDR2 is SQIVND (reference sequence). The V end was cut by 7 bases, the J end by 1 base, with 17 bases between. The CDR3 is CASMVGYVISNQPQHF. CDR3 bases: TGTGCCAGTATGGTGGGGTACGTCATAAGCAATCAGCCCCAGCATTTT.

The chain links TRBV11-3 to TRBJ2-1; D is ambiguous. The V gene's germline CDR1 is SGHNT and CDR2 YENEEA. The CDR3 has 13 residues. V shed 3 bases and J shed 7 bases, with 10 bases lying between them. The CDR3 DNA follows: TGTGCCAGCAGCTTCGGGCAGAAGAATGAGCAGTTCTTC. Protein sequence: CASSFGQKNEQFF.

Only a few counts were recorded for this clone. This sequence joins TRBV9 and TRBJ1-4; unclear D gene. Germline V gene sequence: CDR1 SGDLS, CDR2 YYNGEE. The V gene lost 4 bases and the J gene lost 2 bases, with 15 bases spanning the gap. The CDR3 length is 16 residues. For the CDR3, the DNA is TGTGCCAGCAGCCCGAGGCCGTCCGGGACTAATGAAAAACTGTTTTTT. Its protein product is CASSPRPSGTNEKLFF.

The genes are TRBV20-1 and TRBJ1-1, with D perhaps TRBD1 (5 bases). CDR3 length: 11 residues. The germline V gene encodes CDR1 DFQATT and CDR2 SNEGSKA (reference sequence). CDR3 protein: CRGTRNTEAFF. The CDR3 DNA reads as TGCAGGGGGACCCGGAACACTGAAGCTTTCTTT.

This clone has at least ten counts. The chain employs TRBV5-6 and TRBJ2-3, with D unresolved. Trimming stripped 0 bases from V and 6 bases from J, with 5 bases between. In germline, CDR1 is SGHDT, CDR2 YYEEEE. This CDR3 is 12 amino acids long. This chain's CDR3 is CASSLVADTQYF. CDR3 nucleotides: TGTGCCAGCAGCTTGGTGGCGGATACGCAGTATTTT. The full variable domain, with the rest looked up from reference TRBV5-6 and TRBJ2-3, is DAGVTQSPTHLIKTRGQQVTLRCSPKSGHDTVSWYQQALGQGPQFIFQYYEEEERQRGNFPDRFSGHQFPNYSSELNVNALLLGDSALYLCASSLVADTQYFGPGTRLTVL.